Listed here are 7 T cell receptor beta chains from one sample, sequenced in a study of blood T cell repertoires in COVID-19. This table comes from immunoSEQ multiplex PCR, and its TCRdb copy is limited to in-frame clones, with some not included. The data hold 300,000 to 450,000 clones, with approximately 86% observed a single time. Sequenced: peripheral blood. The source of these receptors is a human donor in a cohort sampled during active COVID-19.

The chain couples TRBV6-6 to TRBJ2-3; 13 bases fit TRBD2. V trimming: 5 bases; J trimming: 2 bases; junction bases outside the gene matches: 1. The CDR3 has 15 amino acids. The germline V gene encodes CDR1 MNHNY and CDR2 SVGAGI (reference sequence). The CDR3 DNA is TGTGCCAGCAGTGGACTAGCGGGAGTCACAGATACGCAGTATTTT. As protein: CASSGLAGVTDTQYF.

This clone was found a few times. The CDR3 DNA follows: TGTGCCTGGAGTGACAAGGGGACTGGCTCCTACGAGCAGTACTTC. Translating it yields CAWSDKGTGSYEQYF. This rearrangement joins TRBV30 to TRBJ2-7; a possible D gene is TRBD2 (6 bases). The CDR3 totals 15 residues. The germline V and J ends were trimmed by 1 base and 0 bases, with 13 bases remaining between them. Germline CDR1 reads GTSNPN; CDR2 reads SVGIG (reference sequence).

The rearrangement joins TRBV18 to TRBJ2-3; 7 nucleotides align to TRBD2. CDR1 and CDR2 from the germline V gene are KGHSH and LQKENI. The CDR3 loop spans 15 amino acids. Unmatched junction bases numbered 7, after V lost 4 bases and J lost 3 bases. CDR3 nucleotides: TGTGCCAGCTCACGCCTTGGGGGGGGAACAGATACGCAGTATTTT. Translating it yields CASSRLGGGTDTQYF. The variable domain in full, completed from reference TRBV18 and TRBJ2-3, reads NAGVMQNPRHLVRRRGQEARLRCSPMKGHSHVYWYRQLPEEGLKFMVYLQKENIIDESGMPKERFSAEFPKEGPSILRIQQVVRGDSAAYFCASSRLGGGTDTQYFGPGTRLTVL.

The chain joins TRBV30 to TRBJ2-7; TRBD2 might be the D (7 bases). Per germline, CDR1 GTSNPN and CDR2 SVGIG (reference sequence). Trimming left V 1 base short and J 1 base short, with 11 bases between. CDR3 length: 14 amino acids. The CDR3 sequence is CAWSGGGKSYEQYF. The CDR3 region has the DNA TGTGCCTGGAGTGGCGGGGGCAAGTCCTACGAGCAGTACTTC.

This clone has just one count. This chain connects TRBV7-9 to TRBJ2-5; D gene unclear. This CDR3 contains 13 residues. Germline CDR1 is SEHNR and CDR2 is FQNEAQ (reference sequence). Trimming removed 5 bases at V and 1 base at J, with 8 bases between. The CDR3 region is CASSPSLQETQYF. The DNA for the CDR3 is TGTGCCAGCAGCCCCTCTCTCCAAGAGACCCAGTACTTC. The full variable domain, with the rest looked up from reference TRBV7-9 and TRBJ2-5, is DTGVSQNPRHKITKRGQNVTFRCDPISEHNRLYWYRQTLGQGPEFLTYFQNEAQLEKSRLLSDRFSAERPKGSFSTLEIQRTEQGDSAMYLCASSPSLQETQYFGPGTRLLVL.

V is TRBV19 and J is TRBJ1-5, with D uncertain. V lost 3 bases to trimming and J lost 5 bases, with 14 bases between them. CDR3 length: 15 residues. Germline V gene lookup returns CDR1 LNHDA and CDR2 SQIVND (reference sequence). The CDR3 coding sequence is TGTGCCAGTAGTATTTTAGTTTGGCAGGATCAGCCCCAGCATTTT. As protein: CASSILVWQDQPQHF.

The chain uses TRBV7-2 and TRBJ1-4; D is uncertain. Germline CDR1 SGHTA, CDR2 FQGNSA. The CDR3 is made up of 15 amino acids. The V end lost 5 bases, the J end lost 4 bases, and 14 bases lay between the germline ends. This chain's CDR3 is CASSASGMGNEKLFF. CDR3 coding DNA: TGTGCCAGCAGCGCGAGCGGTATGGGTAATGAAAAACTGTTTTTT.